Below are 20 T cell receptor beta chains sequenced from a single sample in a study of blood T cell repertoires in COVID-19. Measured with immunoSEQ multiplex PCR; TCRdb has only the in-frame clones, and not every one. The sample lists 100,000 to 150,000 clones, about 74% occurring once. The sample comprised peripheral blood. Receptor source: a man aged 60 to 75 with acute or convalescent COVID-19.

The gene calls are TRBV7-9 and TRBJ2-2; no clear D. Germline values: CDR1 SEHNR, CDR2 FQNEAQ (reference sequence). Between the trimmed V and J ends, which lost 5 bases and 4 bases, there was a span of 5 bases. The CDR3 runs to 12 residues. CDR3 residues: CASSPVTGELFF. The DNA of the CDR3 is TGTGCCAGCAGCCCGGTCACCGGGGAGCTGTTTTTT.

The gene calls are TRBV28 and TRBJ2-4; D ambiguous. The length of the CDR3 is 15 residues. The germline V and J ends were trimmed by 5 bases and 0 bases, with 11 bases remaining between them. CDR1 is MDHEN, CDR2 SYDVKM, per germline. The CDR3 bases are TGTGCCAGCAGTCTTACAGAGAAAGCCAAAAACATTCAGTACTTC. Its translation is CASSLTEKAKNIQYF.

The chain uses TRBV7-2 and TRBJ2-1, with 8 bases aligning to TRBD2. Trimming at V came to 2 bases and at J to 8 bases, leaving 8 bases not matched to a gene. Germline loops: CDR1 SGHTA, CDR2 FQGNSA. The CDR3 extends over 15 amino acids. CDR3 residues: CASSLLRGALDEQFF. CDR3 coding DNA: TGTGCCAGCAGCTTATTGCGGGGGGCCCTGGATGAGCAGTTCTTC.

The rearrangement uses TRBV4-1 and TRBJ2-3, with 10 positions matching TRBD1. Germline loops: CDR1 MGHRA, CDR2 YSYEKL. V lost 0 bases, J lost 4 bases, and 4 bases stayed unmatched. The CDR3 is 16 residues long. The DNA of the CDR3 is TGCGCCAGCAGCCAAGACGGACAGGGGGGGGCAGATACGCAGTATTTT. It is translated as CASSQDGQGGADTQYF.

This chain links TRBV5-1 with TRBJ2-6, with 11 nucleotides matching TRBD2. Losses at the gene ends were 0 bases for V and 0 bases for J; bases not matched to a gene: 8. Germline V lookup: CDR1 SGHRS, CDR2 YFSETQ. The CDR3 is 20 amino acids. CDR3 protein: CASSLGGLAARGSGANVLTF. CDR3 nucleotide sequence: TGCGCCAGCAGCTTGGGGGGACTAGCGGCGAGGGGCTCTGGGGCCAACGTCCTGACTTTC.

The chain couples TRBV27 to TRBJ2-3, with unresolved D. This CDR3 spans 14 amino acids. The V and J ends lost 4 bases and 5 bases respectively, with 13 bases between them. Per the germline V gene, CDR1 is MNHEY and CDR2 is SMNVEV (reference sequence). The CDR3 loop reads CASSSVVIGDTQYF. The CDR3 region has the DNA TGTGCCAGCAGTTCAGTGGTAATTGGAGATACGCAGTATTTT.

This clone occurred a few times. The chain couples TRBV30 to TRBJ2-2; maybe TRBD2 (5 bases). Germline V gives CDR1 GTSNPN, CDR2 SVGIG (reference sequence). CDR3 length equals 13 residues. V was pared by 2 bases and J by 5 bases, with 9 bases between. CDR3 nucleotides: TGTGCCTGGAGTCAACTAGTAACCGGGGAGCTGTTTTTT. Its protein is CAWSQLVTGELFF.

This clone is a singleton in its sample. The V gene is TRBV5-6, the J gene TRBJ2-7; 7 bases line up with TRBD1. The CDR3 totals 14 residues. With 4 bases clipped from V and 3 bases from J, the junction kept 7 bases outside the gene matches. Looked up from germline, CDR1 is SGHDT and CDR2 is YYEEEE. CDR3 DNA: TGTGCCAGCAGCCTCGGGACAGTTATCTACGAGCAGTACTTC. Translated, it gives CASSLGTVIYEQYF.

The V and J genes are TRBV12-3 or TRBV12-4 and TRBJ1-1; no reliable D call. Deletions cut 8 bases from V and 1 base from J, with 8 bases between. CDR3 size: 12 residues. The CDR3 nucleotides are TGTGCCAGCGGCAGACAGAACACTGAAGCTTTCTTT. Translation gives CASGRQNTEAFF.

The chain joins TRBV4-1 to TRBJ2-3; no reliable D call. V was cut by 11 bases and J by 6 bases, with 15 bases left in between. Germline CDR1 MGHRA, CDR2 YSYEKL. The CDR3 is 12 residues long. The CDR3 DNA follows: TGCGCCTCGAGTCTAGGCGTTGATACGCAGTATTTT. Translating gives CASSLGVDTQYF.

V and J are TRBV30 and TRBJ2-7; D unresolved. V gave up 0 bases and J gave up 3 bases, with 9 bases separating them. The CDR3 loop spans 13 amino acids. In germline, CDR1 is GTSNPN, CDR2 SVGIG (reference sequence). The CDR3 coding sequence is TGTGCCTGGAGTGTCCCACTCAACTACGAGCAGTACTTC. It specifies CAWSVPLNYEQYF.

The J gene is TRBJ1-5, the V gene TRBV29-1; 9 nucleotides match TRBD1. Germline V gene sequence: CDR1 SQVTM, CDR2 ANQGSEA. The CDR3 contains 13 residues. J was trimmed by 4 bases and V by 4 bases; bases with no gene match: 2. CDR3 in amino acids: CSVAGTGNQPQHF. The CDR3 bases are TGCAGCGTTGCCGGGACAGGGAATCAGCCCCAGCATTTT.

The chain employs TRBV6-4 and TRBJ2-1, with D possibly TRBD1 on 5 matching bases. This CDR3 is built from 17 residues. Germline CDR1 and CDR2: MRHNA and SNTAGT. Trimming left V 2 bases short and J 0 bases short, with 14 bases between. This CDR3 is CASSDGKTDTSYNEQFF. The CDR3 DNA reads as TGTGCCAGCAGTGACGGGAAGACAGACACCTCCTACAATGAGCAGTTCTTC.

This clone has just a few counts. The J gene is TRBJ1-1, the V gene TRBV11-3, with 9 bases aligning to TRBD1. The CDR3 extends over 16 amino acids. Trimming cost V 0 bases and J 7 bases; bases outside gene matches: 9. The V gene's germline CDR1 is SGHNT and CDR2 YENEEA. The CDR3 is CASSLDGRTGADEAFF. The CDR3 DNA reads TGTGCCAGCAGCTTAGATGGGAGGACAGGGGCCGATGAAGCTTTCTTT.

CDR3 in amino acids: CASSLGLVNYGYTF. The CDR3 region has the DNA TGCGCCAGCAGCCTCGGACTCGTCAACTATGGCTACACCTTC. This chain uses TRBV5-1 with TRBJ1-2; D not resolved. The ends were cut back, 4 bases at V and 2 bases at J, with 12 bases in the middle. Germline V gene data show CDR1 as SGHRS and CDR2 as YFSETQ. The CDR3 runs 14 residues.

The CDR3 DNA is TGTGCCAGCAGCCTGGCTGGGGGGTCTGAAGCTTTCTTT. It translates to CASSLAGGSEAFF. The rearrangement links TRBV7-3 to TRBJ1-1, with TRBD1 as a possible D gene (5 bases). Deletions cut 5 bases from V and 6 bases from J, with 13 bases between. Germline CDR1 and CDR2: SGHTA and FQGTGA. The CDR3 is made up of 13 amino acids.

V is TRBV6-5 and J is TRBJ2-3; D is ambiguous. The CDR3 consists of 10 residues. Per the germline V gene, CDR1 is MNHEY and CDR2 is SVGAGI. Between the trimmed V and J ends, which lost 11 bases and 5 bases, there was a span of 8 bases. The CDR3 DNA follows: TGTGCCGGAAGCGAAGATACGCAGTATTTT. Residues: CAGSEDTQYF.

The chain employs TRBV7-9 and TRBJ1-1, with 7 bases that match TRBD1. The CDR3 length is 12 residues. CDR1 and CDR2 (germline): SEHNR, FQNEAQ (reference sequence). J was trimmed by 13 bases and V by 2 bases; bases with no gene match: 7. The CDR3 DNA reads as TGTGCCAGCAGCTTAAGGGGGACAGAGGATTTCTTT. Protein sequence: CASSLRGTEDFF.

This rearrangement joins TRBV3-1 (or the pseudogene TRBV3-2) to TRBJ2-2; TRBD2 aligns across 7 bases. The V and J ends lost 1 base and 3 bases, in that order; junction bases with no gene match: 2. CDR1 and CDR2 from the germline V gene are LGHDT and YNNKEL (reference sequence). The CDR3 totals 15 residues. CDR3 bases: TGTGCCAGCAGCCAAGTGGGGGGGTACACCGGGGAGCTGTTTTTT. It translates to CASSQVGGYTGELFF.

The rearrangement uses TRBV5-1 and TRBJ2-3, with TRBD1 matching 9 bases. The CDR3 contains 17 residues. The trim removed 2 bases at V and 6 bases at J, leaving 13 bases unmatched. Germline loops: CDR1 SGHRS, CDR2 YFSETQ. The CDR3 loop reads CASSLNTGGGSRDTQYF. The CDR3 bases are TGCGCCAGCAGCTTAAATACAGGGGGCGGATCACGGGATACGCAGTATTTT.